This T cell receptor (beta chain) derives from a study of human T cells and chemical hapten exposure (dated by TCRdb to the early 2020s). Concerning the study at large: For sensitization, 2% DPC in acetone was applied to a roughly 2 cm by roughly 2 cm area of upper inner arm skin. Peripheral blood TCR repertoire changes were tracked in vivo in alopecia patients during primary and secondary sensitization to the hapten diphenylcyclopropenone (DPC). Blood samples were taken from patients before sensitization (week 0) and then at 2, 6 and about 24 weeks after DPC sensitization. Patch tests used Finn chambers with 0.01% DPC on the upper back, scored after 6 days by International Contact Dermatitis Research Group standards. Throughout the study period of around 25 weeks, patients also received therapeutic DPC doses to the scalp every week. For TCR sequencing, blood came from some 31 alopecia patients at anywhere from one to four time points (pre-sensitization, 2, 6 and 24 weeks). The mostly female patient cohort included alopecia areata with under or over 50% scalp involvement, alopecia totalis and alopecia universalis. Libraries were combined into a pool for sequencing, and differences in TCR yield between samples came mainly from small differences in library volumes within the pool.

The library came from RACE. The run used a NextSeq 500. During library preparation, unique molecular identifiers were attached to individual cDNA molecules so that TCRs could be counted in a quantitative, reproducible way. Each blood RNA sample was used to sequence both TCR alpha and TCR beta chains. Processing in the source paper ran as follows. Samples had a median of about 90,000 TCRs, with a range from about 23,224 to 750,000. V, J and CDR3 annotation of the TCR reads was carried out using the Decombinator software suite. To make PS versus PT1 abundance plots, every sample was subsampled to the same number of TCRs (28,000). TCRs were defined as expanded if absent before sensitization and observed at least eight times at the 2-week time point. TCRdb's own reprocessing of the public reads used fastp at Q25 and MiXCR and kept productive beta chains. Entries that share a CDR3 protein sequence are merged under the most common genes and DNA. The V and J calls here are based on TCRdb, not the publication. The table for this sample lists about 110,000 distinct CDR3 sequences; roughly 10% of them were counted only once. Approximately 3% of the sample goes to the ten largest clones.

Inclusive of the bounding cysteine and phenylalanine, the CDR3 is 18 residues long. Only the CDR3 region is kept as DNA, spanning 54 bases read in frame from base 1. The CDR1 and CDR2 encoded by the germline V gene (reference sequence) are SEHNR and FQNEAQ. V is trimmed back by 0 bases and J by 5 bases, and the junction contains 10 bases that no gene match accounts for. The label giving this sample's time point can be read as: patch test 2, 6 weeks after DPC sensitization. The sample's treatment or condition label is to be understood as: therapeutic diphenylcyclopropenone sensitization with weekly scalp DPC. At every patch-test visit, the blood draw took place before the patch test was put on. Eligible patients were aged 18 to 70, diagnosed with alopecia, deemed suitable for DPC therapy, and excluded if pregnant. Total RNA was extracted from unfractionated whole blood collected in Tempus Blood RNA tubes.

Broad study findings and their caveats: Significantly more large CDR3 similarity clusters were formed by expanded TCRs than by pre-sensitization or healthy control sets, consistent with antigen-driven responses. Because all patients had alopecia, a presumed autoimmune disease, the immune response of the patients might differ from that of healthy individuals. Patch test score correlated positively with the number of PT1 expanded TCRs, reaching significance at thresholds 8, 16 and 32 but not at 4. After repeated subsampling, the strength of the expansion versus patch-test correlation and the threshold at which it became significant changed. No change with DPC sensitization was found in the number of TCRs above 1 in 1000 frequency, and no evidence of global repertoire structure alterations was found.

This clonotype was seen repeatedly, ten times or more. The specificity of this receptor is unknown. The input lacks base qualities; no much larger clone sits a single base away. The sequencing here drew on whole blood, taken in connection with sensitization to the hapten diphenylcyclopropenone (DPC). This sequence was found in a woman aged 40 to 50 with alopecia areata. Some clones in this sample may be carry-over from other donors' samples. The sequence is built from TRBV7-9 and TRBJ2-1, with 10 middle bases fitting TRBD1. CDR3 loop: CASSLAQTRQGADNEQFF. In nucleotides, the sequence is TGTGCCAGCAGCTTAGCCCAAACAAGACAGGGGGCGGACAATGAGCAGTTCTTC.